Listed below are T cell receptor beta chains from one sample, sequenced in a study of CD4 and CD8 cells across lung adenocarcinoma regions. Each CDR3 protein gets one entry after TCRdb re-called the PCR reads with MiXCR. This sample carries thousands of distinct CDR3 sequences, about 48% of them seen once, and the ten largest clones take under 20%. The specimen sequenced was CD8+ T cells from the center of a lung tumor. Every receptor here comes from a female donor with lung adenocarcinoma. The CD4 and CD8 labels of this study may be unreliable. CDR3s include the opening cysteine and the closing phenylalanine or tryptophan. The order of the fields is D gene, clone size, V gene, J gene, CDR3 protein, CDR3 DNA. D genes are given only for firm matches. Size tells how often a clone was seen (once, few, many) or the class of an expanded clone, and some rows leave it out.

.	.	TRBV6-1	TRBJ2-3	CASRSAAGGGKGGPETQYF	TGTGCCAGCAGGTCCGCCGCGGGGGGCGGGAAAGGGGGCCCAGAGACCCAGTATTTC
.	few	TRBV6-5	TRBJ1-4	CASSYVGGRMEKLFF	TGTGCCAGCAGTTACGTCGGGGGGCGCATGGAAAAACTGTTTTTT
.	medium-sized	TRBV6-5	TRBJ1-1	CASSPRASGTEAFF	TGTGCCAGCAGTCCGAGAGCCTCGGGGACTGAAGCTTTCTTT
.	.	TRBV5-1	TRBJ1-4	CASSLIGGWGLNEKLFF	TGCGCCAGCAGCTTGATCGGGGGATGGGGCCTGAATGAAAAACTGTTTTTT
.	.	TRBV12-3/TRBV12-4	TRBJ2-1	CATQPGLYGTQFF	TGTGCCACACAGCCGGGGCTTTACGGGACCCAGTTCTTC
.	few	TRBV7-3	TRBJ2-5	CASSRSGEGDTQYF	TGTGCCAGCAGCAGAAGCGGGGAGGGGGATACCCAGTATTTC
TRBD1	medium-sized	TRBV6-5	TRBJ1-2	CASRLGTTGQGRYGYTF	TGTGCCAGCAGACTGGGTACGACGGGACAGGGGCGATATGGCTACACCTTC
TRBD2	once	TRBV18	TRBJ2-1	CASSPGAGSHNEQFF	TGTGCCAGCTCACCAGGAGCGGGGAGCCACAATGAGCAGTTCTTC
TRBD2	.	TRBV6-1	TRBJ2-2	CASHLSGSEDTGAQFF	TGTGCCAGCCACCTTAGCGGGAGTGAGGACACAGGGGCGCAGTTTTTT
.	many	TRBV6-1	TRBJ2-5	CASGRETQYF	TGTGCCAGCGGACGAGAGACCCAGTACTTC
.	.	TRBV6-1	TRBJ2-5	CARGIGGRGPETQYF	TGTGCCAGGGGGATCGGGGGCCGGGGGCCAGAGACGCAGTACTTC
.	.	TRBV6-1	TRBJ2-7	CASSDRTVDYEQYF	TGTGCCAGCAGTGACCGGACAGTTGACTACGAGCAGTACTTC
TRBD1	medium-sized	TRBV12-3/TRBV12-4	TRBJ2-1	CASSPTGDPKNEQFF	TGTGCCAGCAGCCCGACAGGGGATCCCAAAAATGAGCAGTTCTTC
TRBD2	.	TRBV12-3/TRBV12-4	TRBJ2-5	CASSFSGTSGRRIYNEQYF	TGTGCCAGCAGCTTCTCCGGGACTAGCGGGAGGCGAATCTACAATGAGCAGTACTTT
.	few	TRBV6-1	TRBJ1-1	CASSEVPGGNTEAFF	TGTGCCAGCAGTGAAGTTCCTGGGGGAAACACTGAAGCTTTCTTT
TRBD2	many	TRBV6-1	TRBJ2-2	CASSQESIAGVLMGGELFF	TGTGCCAGCAGTCAGGAGAGTATAGCGGGCGTCCTGATGGGCGGGGAGCTGTTTTTT
.	.	TRBV6-5	TRBJ2-3	CASSTDRRDTETQYF	TGTGCCAGCAGTACCGATCGGCGAGACACAGAGACGCAGTATTTC
.	.	TRBV27	TRBJ2-5	CASSLSSRGETQYF	TGTGCCAGCAGTTTATCGTCCCGGGGAGAGACCCAGTACTTC
TRBD2	once	TRBV12-3/TRBV12-4	TRBJ2-3	CASSGGGPKNTQYF	TGCGCCAGCTCGGGGGGGGGACCCAAAAACACGCAGTATTTT
TRBD2	few	TRBV6-1	TRBJ2-4	CASSGAGGGGRDQDTQYF	TGTGCCAGCAGTGGAGCGGGGGGCGGGGGCCGGGACCAAGATACGCAGTACTTC
.	few	TRBV4-1	TRBJ2-6	CASSQEGQGSGANVLTF	TGCGCCAGCAGCCAAGAAGGGCAGGGATCAGGGGCCAACGTCCTGACTTTC
.	.	TRBV6-1	TRBJ2-7	CASSQEGGGPYEQYF	TGTGCCAGCAGCCAGGAGGGGGGAGGGCCCTACGAGCAGTACTTC
.	.	TRBV7-2	TRBJ2-7	CASSLMRWGDGSSYEQYF	TGTGCCAGCAGCTTAATGCGGTGGGGGGACGGCTCATCCTACGAGCAGTACTTC
TRBD1	.	TRBV6-1	TRBJ1-1	CASSPPGQANTEAFF	TGTGCCAGCAGCCCCCCCGGACAGGCGAACACTGAAGCTTTCTTT
.	many	TRBV12-3/TRBV12-4	TRBJ2-5	CASRGPEGRLRETQYF	TGTGCCAGCAGAGGCCCCGAAGGCCGCTTGAGAGAGACCCAGTACTTC